This entry describes one TCR beta chain. TCRdb's copy holds only in-frame clones and misses some; the assay was immunoSEQ multiplex PCR. The top ten hold around 0.8% of the sample, which has 90,000 to 120,000 clones, around 93% seen once. The data are from a study of T cell changes during pregnancy in multiple sclerosis. Germline loops: CDR1 SGHTS, CDR2 YDEGEE. There are 17 residues in the CDR3. V was cut by 2 bases and J by 8 bases, with 23 bases left in between. The chain combines TRBV5-8 with TRBJ2-1; a possible D gene is TRBD1 (6 bases). Sequenced here: peripheral blood, sampled in the third trimester of pregnancy. This sequence originates from a female donor in good health, enrolled as a control in a pregnancy study. For the CDR3, the DNA is TGTGCCAGCAGCTTCGACCCTACAGGGATCTTAACGCATGAGCAGTTCTTC. Translating gives CASSFDPTGILTHEQFF.